This is a list of T cell receptor beta chains from one sample in a study of OX40 agonist ivuxolimab in advanced cancers. Sequencing was performed with immunoSEQ multiplex PCR; in TCRdb, only in-frame clones are kept and a portion is missing. The table has some 20,000 clones, 65% to 85% seen once. Sample: CD4+ or CD8+ T cells sorted from blood, taken in a trial of the OX40 agonist ivuxolimab. Receptor source: an adult with an advanced solid tumor such as melanoma, head and neck, liver or kidney cancer. Both conserved end residues are part of each CDR3. D genes are given only for firm matches. Size is omitted from some rows. Given values are once, few, many or a class for expanded clones.

J gene	clone size	V gene	D gene	CDR3 length	CDR3 protein	CDR3 DNA
TRBJ2-1	NA	TRBV6-4	NA	15	CASSYSPNSYNEQFF	TGTGCCAGCAGTTACTCCCCTAACTCCTACAATGAGCAGTTCTTC
TRBJ1-1	NA	TRBV19	NA	15	CASSIWAAANTEAFF	TGTGCCAGTAGTATATGGGCGGCAGCCAACACTGAAGCTTTCTTT
TRBJ1-1	NA	TRBV11-2	NA	14	CASSDGPMSGEAFF	TGTGCCAGCAGCGACGGACCGATGAGTGGTGAAGCTTTCTTT
TRBJ2-5	NA	TRBV7-8	NA	15	CASGRLPNREETQYF	TGTGCCAGCGGTCGTCTACCTAACCGGGAGGAGACCCAGTACTTC
TRBJ1-5	NA	TRBV19	NA	13	CASKQGSNQPQHF	TGTGCCAGTAAACAGGGAAGCAATCAGCCCCAGCATTTT
TRBJ2-1	NA	TRBV9	TRBD1	14	CASSVPGGNNEQFF	TGTGCCAGCAGCGTCCCAGGGGGAAACAATGAGCAGTTCTTC
TRBJ1-3	NA	TRBV2	NA	12	CASSEGINTIYF	TGTGCCAGCAGTGAGGGGATAAACACCATATATTTT
TRBJ2-5	few	TRBV11-3	TRBD1	15	CASSFRGLGQETQYF	TGTGCCAGCAGCTTCAGGGGGTTGGGGCAAGAGACCCAGTACTTC
TRBJ2-5	NA	TRBV11-3	TRBD2	15	CASSRLAGGRETQYF	TGTGCCAGCAGCCGACTAGCGGGGGGGCGTGAGACCCAGTACTTC
TRBJ2-3	NA	TRBV5-1	TRBD2	17	CASSFTPSGGVTDTQYF	TGCGCCAGCAGCTTCACTCCTAGCGGGGGGGTCACAGATACGCAGTATTTT
TRBJ2-1	NA	TRBV7-8	TRBD2	12	CASGAGYNEQFF	TGTGCCAGTGGAGCGGGGTACAATGAGCAGTTCTTC
TRBJ1-5	NA	TRBV29-1	NA	12	CSVEAVGEPQHF	TGCAGCGTTGAGGCAGTGGGGGAGCCCCAGCATTTT
TRBJ2-5	NA	TRBV28	NA	14	CASSFQGYQETQYF	TGTGCCAGCAGTTTTCAGGGATACCAAGAGACCCAGTACTTC
TRBJ1-4	NA	TRBV9	NA	17	CASSVGPGGRTNEKLFF	TGTGCCAGCAGCGTAGGACCCGGGGGCAGAACTAATGAAAAACTGTTTTTT
TRBJ2-2	NA	TRBV7-8	TRBD2	14	CASPAGVDTGELFF	TGTGCCAGCCCGGCGGGGGTAGACACCGGGGAGCTGTTTTTT
TRBJ2-7	NA	TRBV9	NA	13	CASSVGTSYEQYF	TGTGCCAGCAGCGTTGGGACCTCCTACGAGCAGTACTTC
TRBJ1-4	NA	TRBV6-5	NA	13	CASATVTNEKLFF	TGTGCCAGCGCGACAGTGACGAATGAAAAACTGTTTTTT
TRBJ1-5	NA	TRBV27	NA	15	CASSLGANSNQPQHF	TGTGCCAGCAGTTTAGGAGCAAATAGCAATCAGCCCCAGCATTTT
TRBJ1-1	NA	TRBV1	NA	13	CTSSQDQGTEAFF	TGCACCAGCAGCCAAGATCAGGGCACTGAAGCTTTCTTT
TRBJ2-1	NA	TRBV4-2	TRBD1	15	CASSPSGGDYNEQFF	TGTGCCAGCAGCCCTTCAGGGGGCGACTACAATGAGCAGTTCTTC
TRBJ2-7	once	TRBV4-1	NA	14	CASSPTGGSYEQYF	TGCGCCAGCAGCCCGACAGGTGGCTCCTACGAGCAGTACTTC
TRBJ1-2	few	TRBV2	NA	14	CASRRDRSNYGYTF	TGTGCCAGCCGCAGGGACCGATCTAACTATGGCTACACCTTC